This record covers a single T cell receptor (beta chain). The antigen is undetermined. Profiled with immunoSEQ multiplex PCR; TCRdb holds only in-frame clones, not every one. The repertoire has 100,000 to 150,000 clones, roughly 90% of them found once; the top ten carry 3% to 4%. This entry is derived from a study of cytomegalovirus exposure and HLA in healthy donors. Study conclusions and caveats: Among the CMV-associated chains, a few were confirmed in vitro as specific for CMV antigens.

This CDR3 region has 14 residues. Germline V gives CDR1 SGHTA, CDR2 FQGTGA. V was trimmed by 5 bases and J by 9 bases, leaving 14 bases between them. The specimen sequenced was PBMCs. This sequence originates from a young man in good health and CMV-seronegative. The chain links TRBV7-3 to TRBJ1-6; the D gene is possibly TRBD1 (5 bases). CDR3 coding DNA: TGTGCCAGCAGCGCAGGGACTCGGGCTTCACCCCTCCACTTT. This translates into CASSAGTRASPLHF.